Presented here are 10 T cell receptor beta chains from one specimen sequenced in a study of T cells in Graves' hyperthyroidism and ophthalmopathy. Researchers took RNA transcripts and amplified the TCR beta CDR3 regions from them. The TCR CDR3 first-round RT-PCR relied on the HTBI primer set. TCRdb processed the multiplex PCR reads anew with MiXCR; each CDR3 protein has one entry. This sample carries about 350,000 distinct CDR3 sequences, about 15% of them seen once, and the ten largest clones take about 22%. The specimen sequenced was blood. These receptors all stem from a woman aged 30 to 39 with Graves' hyperthyroidism.

This clonotype was found many times. J is TRBJ2-3 and V is TRBV28, with TRBD1 identical over 7 bases. CDR1 is MDHEN and CDR2 is SYDVKM in the germline V gene. V lost 2 bases, J lost 1 base, and 6 bases stayed unmatched. The CDR3 covers 16 residues. The CDR3 DNA follows: TGTGCCAGCAGTTTAGTCCGACAGGGAGGCACAGATACGCAGTATTTT. Translation gives CASSLVRQGGTDTQYF.

This clonotype appeared a few times. This rearrangement joins TRBV19 to TRBJ1-1; no clear D gene. The CDR3 runs 14 residues. Trimming cost V 3 bases and J 1 base, with 9 bases left between them. CDR1 is LNHDA and CDR2 is SQIVND in the germline V gene (reference sequence). The CDR3 region has the DNA TGTGCCAGTAGTATTGTGGCCGCGAACACTGAAGCTTTCTTT. This encodes CASSIVAANTEAFF. The full variable domain, rest sourced from reference TRBV19 and TRBJ1-1, is DGGITQSPKYLFRKEGQNVTLSCEQNLNHDAMYWYRQDPGQGLRLIYYSQIVNDFQKGDIAEGYSVSREKKESFPLTVTSAQKNPTAFYLCASSIVAANTEAFFGQGTRLTVV.

This clonotype was counted only a few times. J is TRBJ2-7 and V is TRBV5-4; TRBD2 might be the D (5 bases). Per germline, CDR1 SGHNT and CDR2 YYREEE (reference sequence). This CDR3 is 14 amino acids long. Between the trimmed V and J ends, which lost 0 bases and 3 bases, there was a span of 10 bases. The CDR3 reads CASSLDAGFYEQYF. The CDR3 DNA is TGTGCCAGCAGCTTGGATGCGGGCTTCTACGAGCAGTACTTC.

This clonotype was found a few times. The DNA of the CDR3 is TGTGCCAGCACCCTATTGGCCGGGGAGCTGTTTTTT. Translating it yields CASTLLAGELFF. This sequence joins TRBV7-9 and TRBJ2-2; D ambiguous. Germline lookup yields CDR1 SEHNR and CDR2 FQNEAQ (reference sequence). The CDR3 runs to 12 residues. Trimming shortened V by 7 bases and J by 6 bases, and 9 bases separated the two germline ends.

This clonotype was counted between two and nine times. This sequence joins TRBV7-9 and TRBJ2-5; 11 bases are a match to TRBD1. This CDR3 has 15 residues. Germline CDR1 and CDR2: SEHNR and FQNEAQ (reference sequence). Germline trimming cut 2 bases from V and 3 bases from J; bases unmatched to any gene: 2. The CDR3 loop reads CASSLPGQGEETQYF. The CDR3 region has the DNA TGTGCCAGCAGCTTACCGGGACAGGGGGAAGAGACCCAGTACTTC.

This clonotype was observed many times. The rearrangement joins TRBV7-8 to TRBJ2-5, with 7 bases that match TRBD1. The ends lost 4 bases at V and 7 bases at J; junction bases unmatched: 9. Germline CDR1 reads SGHVS; CDR2 reads FQNEAQ. The CDR3 sequence is 14 residues long. The CDR3 sequence: CASSSKGTVGTQYF. Written as DNA, the CDR3 is TGTGCCAGCAGCTCGAAAGGGACAGTGGGGACCCAGTACTTC.

V usage is TRBV6-4 and J usage is TRBJ2-1; TRBD2 agrees at 10 bases. V trimming: 5 bases; J trimming: 6 bases; junction bases outside the gene matches: 10. The CDR3 extends over 16 amino acids. In germline, CDR1 is MRHNA, CDR2 SNTAGT. The CDR3 is CASSRASGSVSNEQFF. The CDR3 region has the DNA TGTGCCAGCAGTAGGGCTAGCGGGAGCGTTTCCAATGAGCAGTTCTTC.

This clonotype was detected only a few times. CDR3 sequence: CASMSGSVNEQYF. In DNA, the CDR3 is TGTGCCAGCATGAGCGGGAGTGTGAACGAGCAGTACTTC. The chain uses TRBV7-9 and TRBJ2-7; 8 positions match TRBD2. Germline trimming cut 7 bases from V and 5 bases from J; bases unmatched to any gene: 7. Germline CDR1 is SEHNR and CDR2 is FQNEAQ (reference sequence). This CDR3 spans 13 amino acids.

This clonotype has at least ten counts. The V call is TRBV28, the J call TRBJ2-7; D is perhaps TRBD2 (6 bases). The CDR3 consists of 14 residues. V was cut by 5 bases and J by 4 bases, with 15 bases left in between. Looked up from germline, CDR1 is MDHEN and CDR2 is SYDVKM. The CDR3 coding sequence is TGTGCCAGCAGTCCCGCGGGGACGGAATACGAGCAGTACTTC. It codes for CASSPAGTEYEQYF.

In its sample, this clonotype was seen many times. This sequence joins TRBV28 and TRBJ1-2; perhaps TRBD1 as D (5 bases). Trimming removed 9 bases from V and 4 bases from J, with 21 bases in between. The germline CDR1 and CDR2 sequences are MDHEN and SYDVKM. The CDR3 has 15 amino acids. The CDR3 spells CASEESGRRGYGYTF. The CDR3 coding sequence is TGTGCCAGTGAAGAGTCGGGTCGGAGGGGCTATGGCTACACCTTC.